Below, one T cell receptor beta chain is given with its context. The target antigen is unknown. V was pared by 4 bases and J by 4 bases, with 17 bases between. The length of the CDR3 is 17 residues. Per the germline V gene, CDR1 is MNHEY and CDR2 is SMNVEV (reference sequence). These data originate in a study of identical twins' blood T cells. Points from the study as a whole: Mainly, cloneset size products determined shared clonotypes, twins included.

Using its own MiXCR run on the 5' RACE reads, TCRdb lists one record per CDR3 protein. The table shows roughly 380,000 distinct CDR3 sequences, with 28% occurring only once. This chain connects TRBV27 to TRBJ1-6; D is unresolved. The sequence was obtained from a woman aged 18-50 years in good health. The source material was PBMCs. The CDR3 nucleotides read TGTGCCAGCAGTTCGAAAAGGGTTCCGGAGTATAATTCACCCCTCCACTTT. Amino acids: CASSSKRVPEYNSPLHF.